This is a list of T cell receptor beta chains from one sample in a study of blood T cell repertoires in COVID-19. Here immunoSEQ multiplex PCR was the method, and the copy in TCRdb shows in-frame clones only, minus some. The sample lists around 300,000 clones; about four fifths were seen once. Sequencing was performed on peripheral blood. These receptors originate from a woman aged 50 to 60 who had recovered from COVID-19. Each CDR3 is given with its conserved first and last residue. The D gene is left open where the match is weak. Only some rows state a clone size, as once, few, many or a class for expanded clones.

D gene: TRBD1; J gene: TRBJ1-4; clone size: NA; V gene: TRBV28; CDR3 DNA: TGTGCCAGCTCGACTCGGGACAGGAATGAAAAACTGTTTTTT; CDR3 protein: CASSTRDRNEKLFF
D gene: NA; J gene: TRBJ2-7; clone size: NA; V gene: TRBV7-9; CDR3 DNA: TGTGCCAGCAGCTTAATGCGAGGCTACTCGACTGCCTACGAGCAGTACTTC; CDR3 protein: CASSLMRGYSTAYEQYF
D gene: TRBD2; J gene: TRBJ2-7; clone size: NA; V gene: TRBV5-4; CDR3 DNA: TGTGCCAGCAGCCCGGGGACTAGCGGGGGGGCCGGGGCGTACGAGCAGTACTTC; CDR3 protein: CASSPGTSGGAGAYEQYF
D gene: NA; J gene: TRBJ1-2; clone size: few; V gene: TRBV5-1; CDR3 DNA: TGCGCCAGCAGCTTGGAAGGGGCCGACTATGGCTACACCTTC; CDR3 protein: CASSLEGADYGYTF
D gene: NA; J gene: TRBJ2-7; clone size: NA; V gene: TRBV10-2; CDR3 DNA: TGCGCCAGCAGTGAGCCGAGCGGAGGGTCCTACGAGCAGTACTTC; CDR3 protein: CASSEPSGGSYEQYF
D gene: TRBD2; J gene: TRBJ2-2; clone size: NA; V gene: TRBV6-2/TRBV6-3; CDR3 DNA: TGTGCCAGCAGTGACCGGACTAGCGGGTCAAACCGGGAGCTGTTTTTT; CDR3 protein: CASSDRTSGSNRELFF
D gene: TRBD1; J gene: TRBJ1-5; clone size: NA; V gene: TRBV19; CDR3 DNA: TGTGCCAGTAGCCTGGGACAGGGGCTTCAGCCCCAGCATTTT; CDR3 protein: CASSLGQGLQPQHF
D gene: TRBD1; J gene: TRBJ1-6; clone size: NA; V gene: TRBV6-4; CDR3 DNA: TGTGCCAGCAGCTTGGGACAGGGCGTCTATTCACCCCTCCACTTT; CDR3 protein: CASSLGQGVYSPLHF
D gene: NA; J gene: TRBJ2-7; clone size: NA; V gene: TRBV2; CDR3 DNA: TGTGCCAGCATTTCACAGGACGAGCAGTACTTC; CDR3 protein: CASISQDEQYF
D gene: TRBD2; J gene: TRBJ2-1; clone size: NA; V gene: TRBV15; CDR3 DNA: TGTGCCACCAGCAGAGAACCTAGACTAGCGGGATACAATGAGCAGTTCTTC; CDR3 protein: CATSREPRLAGYNEQFF
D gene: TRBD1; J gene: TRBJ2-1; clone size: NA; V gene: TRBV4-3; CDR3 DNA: TGCGCCAGCAGCCAAGAAACAGGGGGGGAGCAGTTCTTC; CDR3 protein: CASSQETGGEQFF
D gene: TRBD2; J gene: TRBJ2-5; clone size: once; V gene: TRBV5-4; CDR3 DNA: TGTGCCAGCAGCTTGGGGACTAGCGGGGGGGCGCTAGAGACCCAGTACTTC; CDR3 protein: CASSLGTSGGALETQYF
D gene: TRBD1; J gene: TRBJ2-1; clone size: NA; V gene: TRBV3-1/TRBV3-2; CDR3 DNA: TGTGCCAGCAGCCAAGGGACAGGGGGTAATGAGCAGTTCTTC; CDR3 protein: CASSQGTGGNEQFF
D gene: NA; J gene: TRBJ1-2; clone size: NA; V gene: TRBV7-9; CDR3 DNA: TGTGCCAGCAGCCTCGATAGCGACTATGGCTACACCTTC; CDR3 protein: CASSLDSDYGYTF
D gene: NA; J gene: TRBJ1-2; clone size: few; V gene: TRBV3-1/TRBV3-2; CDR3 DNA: TGTGCCAGCAGCCGACAGGATTATGGCTACACCTTC; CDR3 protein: CASSRQDYGYTF
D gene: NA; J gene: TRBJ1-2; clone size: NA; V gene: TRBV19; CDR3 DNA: TGTGCCAGTAGTATGGACACCCAAAGGGCTAACTATGGCTACACCTTC; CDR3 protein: CASSMDTQRANYGYTF
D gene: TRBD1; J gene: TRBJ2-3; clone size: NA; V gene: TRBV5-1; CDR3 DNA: TGCGCCAGCAGCTTTGGGGACAGGGCACCGGGACTGGACTCTCAAGATACGCAGTATTTT; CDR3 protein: CASSFGDRAPGLDSQDTQYF
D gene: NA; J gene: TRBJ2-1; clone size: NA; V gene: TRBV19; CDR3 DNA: TGTGCCAGTAGTATAGGCTTAGGGGAATATGAGCAGTTCTTC; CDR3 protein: CASSIGLGEYEQFF
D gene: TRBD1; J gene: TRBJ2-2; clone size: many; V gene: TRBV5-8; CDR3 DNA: TGTGCCAGCAGTGACAGGGGGCAGGTGCGGGAGCTGTTTTTT; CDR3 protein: CASSDRGQVRELFF
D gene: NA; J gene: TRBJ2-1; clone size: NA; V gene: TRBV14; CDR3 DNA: TGTGCCAGCAGCCCAGATAACTCCTACAATGAGCAGTTCTTC; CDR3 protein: CASSPDNSYNEQFF
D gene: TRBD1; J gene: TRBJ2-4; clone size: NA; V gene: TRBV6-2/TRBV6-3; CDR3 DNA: TGTGCCAGCAGTTACGAGGGACAGGGGGCAAACATTCAGTACTTC; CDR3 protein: CASSYEGQGANIQYF
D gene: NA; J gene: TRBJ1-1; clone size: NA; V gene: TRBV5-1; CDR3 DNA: TGCGCCAGCAGCCCGAGCGGGGGAGGGAACACTGAAGCTTTCTTT; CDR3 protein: CASSPSGGGNTEAFF
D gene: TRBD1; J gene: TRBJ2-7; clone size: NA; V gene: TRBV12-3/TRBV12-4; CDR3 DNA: TGTGCCAGCAGTTTCAGGGGGCAAGACGAGCAGTACTTC; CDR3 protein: CASSFRGQDEQYF
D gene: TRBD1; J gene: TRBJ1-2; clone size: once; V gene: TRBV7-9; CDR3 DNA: TGTGCCAGCAGCCCAACAGGGGGCGCGAATGGCTACACCTTC; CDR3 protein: CASSPTGGANGYTF
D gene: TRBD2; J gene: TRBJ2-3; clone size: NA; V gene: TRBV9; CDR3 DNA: TGTGCCAGCAGCGTAGCGGCTAGCGGACGAACAGATACGCAGTATTTT; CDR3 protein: CASSVAASGRTDTQYF
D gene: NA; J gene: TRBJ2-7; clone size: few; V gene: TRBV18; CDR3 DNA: TGTGCCAGCTCACCCCCACGGCTAGGAGGCTACGAGCAGTACTTC; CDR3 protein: CASSPPRLGGYEQYF
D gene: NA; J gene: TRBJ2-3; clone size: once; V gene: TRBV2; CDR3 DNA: TGTGCCAGCAGTCAGGGCACAGATACGCAGTATTTT; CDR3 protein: CASSQGTDTQYF
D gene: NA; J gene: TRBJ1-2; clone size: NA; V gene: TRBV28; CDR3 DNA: TGTGCCAGCAGCCATCTGGAGGGCTACACCTTC; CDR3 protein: CASSHLEGYTF
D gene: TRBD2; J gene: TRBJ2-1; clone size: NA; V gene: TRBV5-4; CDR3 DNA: TGTGCCAGCAGCTTGCGGGAGGGCCTGAATGAGCAGTTCTTC; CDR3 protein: CASSLREGLNEQFF
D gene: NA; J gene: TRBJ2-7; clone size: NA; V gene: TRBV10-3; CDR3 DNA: TGTGCCTCTTCACCAGCGCCACAACGCTACGAGCAGTACTTC; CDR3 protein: CASSPAPQRYEQYF
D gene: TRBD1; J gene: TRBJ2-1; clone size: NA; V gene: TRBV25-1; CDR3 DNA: TGTGCCAGCGGCGATCCGGGACAGGGGTTAAATGAGCAGTTCTTC; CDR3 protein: CASGDPGQGLNEQFF
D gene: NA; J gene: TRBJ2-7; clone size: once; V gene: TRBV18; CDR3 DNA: TGTGCCAGCTCACCATTAGGCGAAACAGGGTCCGAGCAGTACTTC; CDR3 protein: CASSPLGETGSEQYF
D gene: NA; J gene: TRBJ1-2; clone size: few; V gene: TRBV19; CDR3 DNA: TGTGCCAGTAGTGGGCATGGCTACACCTTC; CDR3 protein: CASSGHGYTF
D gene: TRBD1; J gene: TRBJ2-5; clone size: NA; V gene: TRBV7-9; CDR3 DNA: TGTGCCAGCAGCTCGAGTAGTGGACAGGGTGAGACCCAGTACTTC; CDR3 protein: CASSSSSGQGETQYF
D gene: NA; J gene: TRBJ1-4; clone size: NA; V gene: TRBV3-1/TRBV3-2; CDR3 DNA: TGTGCCAGCAGCCAAGAACACAGGGTTTTAGAAAAACTGTTTTTT; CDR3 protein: CASSQEHRVLEKLFF
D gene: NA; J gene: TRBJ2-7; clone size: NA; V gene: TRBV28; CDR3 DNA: TGTGCCAGCAGAAGAGACAGGTCCATCCCCTACGAGCAGTACTTC; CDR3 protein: CASRRDRSIPYEQYF
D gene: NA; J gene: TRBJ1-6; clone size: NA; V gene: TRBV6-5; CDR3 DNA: TGTGCCAGCAGTAACACTAATTCACCCCTCCACTTT; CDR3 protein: CASSNTNSPLHF
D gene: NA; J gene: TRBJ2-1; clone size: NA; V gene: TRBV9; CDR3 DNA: TGTGCCAGCAGCCTATCTGTAACGGGTTACAATGAGCAGTTCTTC; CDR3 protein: CASSLSVTGYNEQFF
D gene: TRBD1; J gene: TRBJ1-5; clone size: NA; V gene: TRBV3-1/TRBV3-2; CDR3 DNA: TGTGCCAGCAGCCAAGAGAGGACAGGGCGTTCGGCCCAGCATTTT; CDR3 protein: CASSQERTGRSAQHF
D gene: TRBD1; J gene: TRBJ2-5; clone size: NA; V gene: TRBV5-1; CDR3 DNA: TGCGCCAGCAGAGCTCCAGGGGGCTATCAAGAGACCCAGTACTTC; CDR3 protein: CASRAPGGYQETQYF
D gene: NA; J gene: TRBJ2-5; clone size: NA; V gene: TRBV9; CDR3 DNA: TGTGCCAGCAGCGTAGAAGCGCTGATCCAAGAGACCCAGTACTTC; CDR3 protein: CASSVEALIQETQYF
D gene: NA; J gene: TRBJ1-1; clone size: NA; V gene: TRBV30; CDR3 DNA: TGTGCCTGGGGACCTCGGGAAGCTTTCTTT; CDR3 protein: CAWGPREAFF
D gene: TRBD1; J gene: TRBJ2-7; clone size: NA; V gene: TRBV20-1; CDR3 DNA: TGCAGCTGGGACAGAGCCTACGAGCAGTACTTC; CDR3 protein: CSWDRAYEQYF
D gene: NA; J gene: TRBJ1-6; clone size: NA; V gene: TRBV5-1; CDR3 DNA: TGCGCCAGCAGTCCTGGACAGCCATATCATTCACCCCTCCACTTT; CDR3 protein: CASSPGQPYHSPLHF
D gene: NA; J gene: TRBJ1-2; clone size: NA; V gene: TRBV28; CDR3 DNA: TGTGCCAGCAGCCCAGGCTATGGCTACACCTTC; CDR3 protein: CASSPGYGYTF
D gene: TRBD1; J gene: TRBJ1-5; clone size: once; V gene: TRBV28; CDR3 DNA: TGTGCCAGCAGTCCAACCGGACAGGGGTCCCTCCCCCAGCATTTT; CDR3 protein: CASSPTGQGSLPQHF
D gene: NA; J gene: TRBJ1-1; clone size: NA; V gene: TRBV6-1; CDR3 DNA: TGTGCCAGCAGTGATTTAAATACTGAAGCTTTCTTT; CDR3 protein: CASSDLNTEAFF
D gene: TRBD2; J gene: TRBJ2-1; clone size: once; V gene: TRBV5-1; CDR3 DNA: TGCGCCAGCAGCTTGCCTAGCGGGGGGGCCGATGAGCAGTTCTTC; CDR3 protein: CASSLPSGGADEQFF
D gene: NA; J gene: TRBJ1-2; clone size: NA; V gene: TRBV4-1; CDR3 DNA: TGCGCCAGCAGCCCAGAACCGAACACCGGGGGGCTAGGCTATGGCTACACCTTC; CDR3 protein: CASSPEPNTGGLGYGYTF
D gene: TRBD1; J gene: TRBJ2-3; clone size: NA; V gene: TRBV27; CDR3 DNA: TGTGCCAGCCAACCCGGGGGGACAGGGAGCACAGATACGCAGTATTTT; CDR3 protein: CASQPGGTGSTDTQYF